Below are 16 T cell receptor beta chains sequenced from a single sample in a study of a mutant IDH1 vaccine in newly diagnosed glioma. Documented time point: week 23, last vaccination. Alongside topical imiquimod, each dose of vaccine comprised 300 ug of mutant IDH1 20-mer peptide. Their antigens are not known. Profiling relied on immunoSEQ multiplex PCR, and the TCRdb table lists in-frame clones only, not all of them. The table records 50,000 to 70,000 clones, about 81% of them present only once. The sample was PBMCs, taken from a glioma patient whose treatment included an IDH1 peptide vaccine. The receptors were gathered from a woman between 35 and 50 years old with glioma. Some clones in this sample may be carry-over from other donors' samples.

V is TRBV7-2 and J is TRBJ1-4, with D unclear. V lost 6 bases and J lost 0, with 8 bases in between. CDR3 size: 14 residues. Per the germline V gene, CDR1 is SGHTA and CDR2 is FQGNSA. The CDR3 spells CASSPGATNEKLFF. Here the CDR3 DNA reads TGTGCCAGCAGTCCCGGAGCAACTAATGAAAAACTGTTTTTT.

V gene TRBV7-2 combines with J gene TRBJ2-3, with D possibly TRBD2 on 7 matching bases. The CDR3 sequence is 15 residues long. The germline V and J ends were trimmed by 5 bases and 4 bases, with 16 bases remaining between them. From germline, CDR1 is SGHTA and CDR2 FQGNSA. CDR3 in amino acids: CASSASGGPADTQYF. Here the CDR3 DNA reads TGTGCCAGCAGCGCCTCCGGGGGGCCCGCAGATACGCAGTATTTT.

The chain has TRBV5-6 and TRBJ2-2; D may be TRBD1 (5 bases). V was clipped by 0 bases and J by 7 bases, with 10 bases between them. This CDR3 has 14 residues. CDR1 and CDR2 from the germline V gene are SGHDT and YYEEEE. CDR3 sequence reads: CASSLGWGGGELFF. DNA of the CDR3: TGTGCCAGCAGCTTGGGCTGGGGCGGCGGGGAGCTGTTTTTT.

The rearrangement joins TRBV4-2 to TRBJ2-2, with 9 bases matching TRBD2. The germline gives CDR1 LGHNA, CDR2 YNFKEQ. The V segment lost 4 bases and the J segment 0 bases; nucleotides outside the gene matches: 3. This CDR3 contains 16 residues. The CDR3 here is CASSPKRGANTGELFF. The DNA of the CDR3 is TGTGCCAGCAGCCCAAAGCGGGGGGCGAACACCGGGGAGCTGTTTTTT.

The CDR3 DNA reads as TGTGCCTGGAGTGTAGGTCTGATTACTGAAAAACTGTTTTTT. Translation: CAWSVGLITEKLFF. The V and J genes are TRBV30 and TRBJ1-4; D call uncertain. Germline V gives CDR1 GTSNPN, CDR2 SVGIG (reference sequence). CDR3 length: 14 amino acids. Trimming took off 0 bases at V and 7 bases at J, with 12 bases between the two ends. Full variable domain (remainder filled in from reference TRBV30 and TRBJ1-4): SQTIHQWPATLVQPVGSPLSLECTVEGTSNPNLYWYRQAAGRGLQLLFYSVGIGQISSEVPQNLSASRPQDRQFILSSKKLLLSDSGFYLCAWSVGLITEKLFFGSGTQLSVL.

This chain uses TRBV10-1 with TRBJ2-2; D call uncertain. Germline-derived CDR1 and CDR2 are WNHNN and SYGVQD (reference sequence). V was pared by 0 bases and J by 3 bases, with 11 bases between. The CDR3 totals 16 residues. CDR3 in DNA: TGCGCCAGCAGTGAGTCGGGCAGAACTTACACCGGGGAGCTGTTTTTT. Translated, it gives CASSESGRTYTGELFF.

The chain uses TRBV2 and TRBJ2-1; possibly TRBD1 for D (6 bases). This CDR3 contains 14 residues. Germline loops: CDR1 SNHLY, CDR2 FYNNEI. V was cut by 7 bases and J by 10 bases, with 20 bases left in between. The CDR3 bases are TGTGCCAGCAACGGCCGCCGTCAGGACAGAGAGCAGTTCTTC. Translation: CASNGRRQDREQFF. Using reference TRBV2 and TRBJ2-1 for the parts outside the CDR3, the full variable domain is EPEVTQTPSHQVTQMGQEVILRCVPISNHLYFYWYRQILGQKVEFLVSFYNNEISEKSEIFDDQFSVERPDGSNFTLKIRSTKLEDSAMYFCASNGRRQDREQFFGPGTRLTVL.

The CDR3 loop reads CASSPRNRGPNQPQHF. The CDR3 bases are TGCGCCAGCAGCCCCAGGAACAGGGGACCCAATCAGCCCCAGCATTTT. The genes are TRBV4-1 and TRBJ1-5; TRBD1 aligns across 7 bases. After removal of 4 bases from V and 3 bases from J, the junction contained 9 bases not matched to a gene. The CDR3 is 16 residues long. Germline CDR1 MGHRA, CDR2 YSYEKL.

This clone came up a few times. The chain carries TRBV14 and TRBJ1-1, with 8 bases lining up with TRBD1. CDR3 size: 14 residues. The ends lost 5 bases at V and 1 base at J; junction bases unmatched: 3. Germline CDR1 reads SGHDN; CDR2 reads FVKESK. The CDR3 spells CASSFGQGNTEAFF. In DNA form, the CDR3 reads TGTGCCAGCAGCTTTGGACAGGGGAACACTGAAGCTTTCTTT.

This clone was recorded only once. This chain joins TRBV5-4 and TRBJ1-1; tentative D call: TRBD1 (6 bases). The germline CDR1 and CDR2 sequences are SGHNT and YYREEE (reference sequence). This CDR3 contains 15 residues. V was pared by 4 bases and J by 0 bases, with 13 bases between. In DNA, the CDR3 is TGTGCCAGCAGCGGCGCAACAGGGATGAACACTGAAGCTTTCTTT. This gives the protein CASSGATGMNTEAFF.

The chain joins TRBV19 to TRBJ1-2; D is possibly TRBD1 (5 bases). This CDR3 region has 14 residues. Germline CDR1 and CDR2: LNHDA and SQIVND (reference sequence). V shed 4 bases and J shed 8 bases, with 17 bases lying between them. The CDR3 DNA follows: TGTGCCAGTAGTAACAAACCGGGACTCACAGGCTACACCTTC. Residues: CASSNKPGLTGYTF.

This clone is a singleton in its sample. The chain joins TRBV5-1 to TRBJ2-1; TRBD2 is a possible D gene (5 bases). The CDR3 contains 14 residues. Trimming cost V 5 bases and J 7 bases, with 16 bases left between them. Germline values: CDR1 SGHRS, CDR2 YFSETQ. CDR3 DNA: TGCGCCAGCAGACCCTCGCGGGCCAGGAATGAGCAGTTCTTC. It specifies CASRPSRARNEQFF.

V usage is TRBV5-1 and J usage is TRBJ2-5; 16 bases are shared with TRBD2. CDR3 length: 15 amino acids. The germline V gene has CDR1 SGHRS and CDR2 YFSETQ. V was clipped by 4 bases and J by 3 bases; unmatched bases: 0. The CDR3 DNA reads as TGCGCCAGCAGCGGGACTAGCGGGGGGGAAGAGACCCAGTACTTC. Translation: CASSGTSGGEETQYF.

The table lists this clone with a count of one. The J gene is TRBJ1-5, the V gene TRBV30; D is uncertain. This CDR3 has 13 residues. V lost 4 bases to trimming and J lost 0 bases, with 7 bases between them. Germline CDR1 GTSNPN, CDR2 SVGIG (reference sequence). CDR3 loop: CAWTPFSNQPQHF. In DNA, the CDR3 is TGTGCCTGGACCCCTTTTAGCAATCAGCCCCAGCATTTT.

The chain couples TRBV12-5 to TRBJ1-5; tentatively, D is TRBD1 (6 bases). The CDR3 length is 14 residues. In germline, CDR1 is LGHNT, CDR2 FRNRAP. The ends were cut back, 5 bases at V and 4 bases at J, with 12 bases in the middle. For the CDR3, the DNA is TGTGCTAGTGGTCGCGACAGGCTAAATCAGCCCCAGCATTTT. The encoded protein is CASGRDRLNQPQHF.

V usage is TRBV10-3 and J usage is TRBJ2-3; 14 bases are a match to TRBD2. CDR1 ENHRY and CDR2 SYGVKD come from the germline V gene. Trimming at V came to 7 bases and at J to 0 bases, leaving 6 bases not matched to a gene. The CDR3 is made up of 17 amino acids. This CDR3 is CAITGLAGGASTDTQYF. CDR3 bases: TGTGCCATCACAGGACTAGCGGGGGGAGCTAGCACAGATACGCAGTATTTT.